This passage covers 26 T cell receptor beta chains from one sample sequenced in a study of blood T cells in healthy people across ages. With a J-beta primer mix and a sample-barcoded 5' primer, a second PCR ran roughly 6 to 12 cycles. TCRdb itself ran the 5' RACE reads through MiXCR, one entry per CDR3 protein. Of 790,000 or so distinct CDR3 sequences in the sample, approximately 60% were seen once. Source material: blood. The receptors were gathered from a man aged 35 to 55 in good health.

This clonotype has only a few counts. This CDR3 is CASSPATRGAKNIQYF. As DNA, the CDR3 is TGCGCCAGCAGCCCTGCGACGCGGGGAGCCAAAAACATTCAGTACTTC. The rearrangement uses TRBV5-1 and TRBJ2-4, with D possibly TRBD2 on 6 matching bases. Germline V gene sequence: CDR1 SGHRS, CDR2 YFSETQ. There are 16 residues in the CDR3. Trimming took 4 bases from V and 0 from J, leaving 14 bases between them. Supplemented by reference TRBV5-1 and TRBJ2-4, the full variable domain reads KAGVTQTPRYLIKTRGQQVTLSCSPISGHRSVSWYQQTPGQGLQFLFEYFSETQRNKGNFPGRFSGRQFSNSRSEMNVSTLELGDSALYLCASSPATRGAKNIQYFGAGTRLSVL.

This clonotype occurred once. The rearrangement uses TRBV27 and TRBJ1-2, with 10 bases aligning to TRBD1. Germline V gene sequence: CDR1 MNHEY, CDR2 SMNVEV (reference sequence). The CDR3 is 14 amino acids. The V segment lost 6 bases and the J segment 9 bases; nucleotides outside the gene matches: 10. In nucleotides, the CDR3 is TGTGCCAGCAGCCTGGGGACAGGGGCTGAACGCTACACCTTC. Amino acid sequence: CASSLGTGAERYTF.

The V and J genes are TRBV19 and TRBJ2-2; unclear D gene. CDR3 length: 13 residues. Between the trimmed V and J ends, which lost 3 bases and 7 bases, there was a span of 9 bases. Per germline, CDR1 LNHDA and CDR2 SQIVND (reference sequence). The CDR3 here is CASSIDRRGELFF. The DNA of the CDR3 is TGTGCCAGTAGTATCGACCGGCGCGGGGAGCTGTTTTTT. The full variable domain, completed using reference TRBV19 and TRBJ2-2, is DGGITQSPKYLFRKEGQNVTLSCEQNLNHDAMYWYRQDPGQGLRLIYYSQIVNDFQKGDIAEGYSVSREKKESFPLTVTSAQKNPTAFYLCASSIDRRGELFFGEGSRLTVL.

This clonotype has only a few counts. The chain has TRBV10-3 and TRBJ1-1, with D possibly TRBD1 on 5 matching bases. The CDR3 length is 14 residues. V was trimmed by 2 bases and J by 6 bases, leaving 13 bases between them. Germline CDR1 and CDR2: ENHRY and SYGVKD. CDR3 bases: TGTGCCATCAGTGAGCCGAAAGGACAAGCTGAAGCTTTCTTT. It translates to CAISEPKGQAEAFF.

The chain uses TRBV7-2 and TRBJ2-1; perhaps D is TRBD1 or TRBD2 (5 bases each). Trimming stripped 1 base from V and 2 bases from J, with 9 bases between. CDR1 and CDR2 from the germline V gene are SGHTA and FQGNSA. This CDR3 contains 15 residues. DNA for the CDR3: TGTGCCAGCAGCTTAGGGGGGAATCCCTACAATGAGCAGTTCTTC. It encodes CASSLGGNPYNEQFF.

This clonotype was observed a handful of times. This chain links TRBV20-1 with TRBJ1-5, with 7 bases that match TRBD1. Trimming took 3 bases from V and 1 from J; bases not matched to a gene: 15. CDR1 and CDR2 (germline): DFQATT, SNEGSKA (reference sequence). The length of the CDR3 is 18 residues. The CDR3: CSARPPTGLRGSNQPQHF. The CDR3 nucleotides read TGCAGTGCTAGGCCCCCGACAGGGTTAAGAGGGAGCAATCAGCCCCAGCATTTT.

This clonotype was counted only a few times. The chain is built from TRBV27 and TRBJ1-2; no definite D call. The CDR3 is 13 residues long. Trimming removed 5 bases from V and 2 bases from J, with 9 bases in between. Looked up from germline, CDR1 is MNHEY and CDR2 is SMNVEV (reference sequence). The CDR3 is CASSVRENYGYTF. The CDR3 DNA reads TGTGCCAGCAGTGTCCGAGAGAACTATGGCTACACCTTC.

The V and J genes are TRBV6-1 and TRBJ1-5; a possible D gene is TRBD1 (5 bases). Germline V lookup: CDR1 MNHNS, CDR2 SASEGT. V was shortened by 5 bases and J by 3 bases, with 14 bases between the two germline ends. The CDR3 totals 15 residues. The CDR3: CASSLDRGPNQPQHF. In DNA, the CDR3 is TGTGCCAGCAGTTTGGATAGGGGTCCCAATCAGCCCCAGCATTTT.

The chain recombines TRBV18 with TRBJ2-7; 7 bases align to TRBD1. In germline, CDR1 is KGHSH, CDR2 LQKENI. V was pared by 0 bases and J by 1 base, with 6 bases of the junction left unmatched. The CDR3 runs to 16 residues. In nucleotides, the CDR3 is TGTGCCAGCTCACCACCGGACAGGCAATTTTCCTACGAGCAGTACTTC. Amino acids: CASSPPDRQFSYEQYF.

The V and J genes are TRBV28 and TRBJ2-7; TRBD1 agrees at 11 bases. The CDR3 extends over 15 amino acids. Germline V gene sequence: CDR1 MDHEN, CDR2 SYDVKM. The V and J ends lost 5 bases and 1 base, in that order; junction bases with no gene match: 4. This CDR3 is CASSKGTGGSYEQYF. The CDR3 DNA reads as TGTGCCAGCAGTAAGGGGACAGGGGGGTCCTACGAGCAGTACTTC.

This clonotype has only a few counts. The CDR3 sequence is CASSQWNEGETQYF. DNA for the CDR3: TGTGCCAGCAGCCAATGGAATGAGGGGGAGACCCAGTACTTC. This chain joins TRBV3-1 and TRBJ2-5; either TRBD1 or TRBD2 may fit D (5 bases each). The CDR3 covers 14 residues. V was trimmed by 2 bases and J by 5 bases, leaving 12 bases between them. Germline V gene lookup returns CDR1 LGHDT and CDR2 YNNKEL (reference sequence).

The V call is TRBV2, the J call TRBJ2-1, with a tentative D call TRBD2 (5 bases). Trimming took 3 bases from V and 4 from J, leaving 13 bases between them. The CDR3 sequence is 15 residues long. CDR1 and CDR2 (germline): SNHLY, FYNNEI. The CDR3 loop is CASSDPSTGYNEQFF. The CDR3 region has the DNA TGTGCCAGCAGTGACCCCTCGACGGGGTACAATGAGCAGTTCTTC.

The rearrangement uses TRBV4-3 and TRBJ2-3; 9 bases are a match to TRBD2. J was trimmed by 6 bases and V by 1 base; bases with no gene match: 5. Germline V gene lookup returns CDR1 LGHNA and CDR2 YSLEER. The CDR3 is 15 residues long. CDR3: CASSQVGTSRDTQYF. Written as DNA, the CDR3 is TGCGCCAGCAGCCAAGTTGGGACTAGCAGGGATACGCAGTATTTT.

The CDR3 protein is CASSSRTSTDTQYF. CDR3 coding DNA: TGTGCCAGCAGCTCCAGAACTAGCACAGATACGCAGTATTTT. The genes are TRBV7-2 and TRBJ2-3, with D uncertain. This CDR3 region has 14 residues. Germline V gives CDR1 SGHTA, CDR2 FQGNSA. The V and J ends lost 4 bases and 0 bases respectively, with 8 bases between them. Combining the CDR3 with reference TRBV7-2 and TRBJ2-3 gives the whole variable domain GAGVSQSPSNKVTEKGKDVELRCDPISGHTALYWYRQSLGQGLEFLIYFQGNSAPDKSGLPSDRFSAERTGGSVSTLTIQRTQQEDSAVYLCASSSRTSTDTQYFGPGTRLTVL.

The chain employs TRBV28 and TRBJ1-4, with a possible D match to TRBD1 (5 bases). This CDR3 has 15 residues. Germline V gene lookup returns CDR1 MDHEN and CDR2 SYDVKM. Trimming took 7 bases from V and 7 from J, leaving 19 bases between them. CDR3 sequence reads: CASTERGRIGEKLFF. In DNA form, the CDR3 reads TGTGCCAGCACCGAGCGGGGGAGGATCGGTGAAAAACTGTTTTTT.

The sample holds a few counts of this clonotype. This chain uses TRBV7-2 with TRBJ2-7; D is possibly TRBD2 (6 bases). The ends were cut back, 6 bases at V and 3 bases at J, with 15 bases in the middle. Germline V gene sequence: CDR1 SGHTA, CDR2 FQGNSA. There are 14 residues in the CDR3. The CDR3 coding sequence is TGTGCCAGCAGGGGAGAGGGGACTCTCTACGAGCAGTACTTC. Protein: CASRGEGTLYEQYF. Complete variable domain (other parts from reference TRBV7-2 and TRBJ2-7): GAGVSQSPSNKVTEKGKDVELRCDPISGHTALYWYRQSLGQGLEFLIYFQGNSAPDKSGLPSDRFSAERTGGSVSTLTIQRTQQEDSAVYLCASRGEGTLYEQYFGPGTRLTVT.

The CDR3 DNA is TGTGCCATCAGTGAGTCGGGGAGCTCCTACGAGCAGTACTTC. This encodes CAISESGSSYEQYF. V gene TRBV10-3 combines with J gene TRBJ2-7; the D gene is possibly TRBD2 (5 bases). The CDR3 sequence is 14 residues long. The V end lost 0 bases, the J end lost 0 bases, and 6 bases lay between the germline ends. Germline assignment: CDR1 ENHRY and CDR2 SYGVKD.

This clonotype was counted a single time. The gene calls are TRBV15 and TRBJ2-5; D is undetermined. Trimming took off 2 bases at V and 3 bases at J, with 4 bases between the two ends. CDR1 and CDR2 from the germline V gene are LNHNV and YYDKDF (reference sequence). This CDR3 spans 12 amino acids. In DNA, the CDR3 is TGTGCCACCAGCAGATTTAAAGAGACCCAGTACTTC. Translation: CATSRFKETQYF.

The chain employs TRBV9 and TRBJ2-3; 8 bases map to TRBD1. The CDR3 has 16 amino acids. V dropped 6 bases and J dropped 3; count of bases not matched to a gene: 12. CDR1 and CDR2 (germline): SGDLS, YYNGEE. DNA for the CDR3: TGTGCCAGCACCCAGGGGGCAGGGGAACGAACAGATACGCAGTATTTT. Its translation is CASTQGAGERTDTQYF.

This clonotype has only a few counts. This chain joins TRBV20-1 and TRBJ2-5, with D perhaps given as TRBD1 or TRBD2 (5 bases each). From germline, CDR1 is DFQATT and CDR2 SNEGSKA (reference sequence). This CDR3 comprises 13 residues. V was shortened by 0 bases and J by 5 bases, with 10 bases between the two germline ends. CDR3 protein: CSARDLWGETQYF. In DNA, the CDR3 is TGCAGTGCTAGAGATCTATGGGGGGAGACCCAGTACTTC.

V usage is TRBV28 and J usage is TRBJ1-5; TRBD1 might be the D (6 bases). The length of the CDR3 is 14 residues. V lost 8 bases and J 4 bases, leaving 15 bases between the germline ends. Germline V lookup: CDR1 MDHEN, CDR2 SYDVKM. This CDR3 reads CASGGGTGNQPQHF. CDR3 bases: TGTGCCAGCGGAGGGGGGACGGGAAATCAGCCCCAGCATTTT.

The chain is built from TRBV24-1 and TRBJ2-1, with 8 bases that match TRBD2. Germline V gene data show CDR1 as KGHDR and CDR2 as SFDVKD. Losses at the gene ends were 2 bases for V and 6 bases for J; bases not matched to a gene: 8. CDR3 size: 16 residues. The CDR3 loop reads CATSDWGGRPPNEQFF. The CDR3 DNA follows: TGTGCCACCAGTGATTGGGGCGGGAGGCCACCCAATGAGCAGTTCTTC.

The J gene is TRBJ2-2, the V gene TRBV14; TRBD2 aligns across 10 bases. CDR1 and CDR2 from the germline V gene are SGHDN and FVKESK. The CDR3 has 16 amino acids. After removal of 0 bases from V and 5 bases from J, the junction contained 3 bases not matched to a gene. CDR3 sequence: CASSQEGSGRTGELFF. The CDR3 bases are TGTGCCAGCAGCCAAGAGGGTAGCGGGAGGACCGGGGAGCTGTTTTTT.

The chain links TRBV25-1 to TRBJ2-1, with 10 bases aligning to TRBD2. Germline V gene lookup returns CDR1 MGHDK and CDR2 SYGVNS. The CDR3 has 13 residues. Germline trimming cut 8 bases from V and 5 bases from J; bases unmatched to any gene: 3. CDR3 sequence: CASETSGHNEQFF. As DNA, the CDR3 is TGTGCCAGCGAGACTAGCGGGCACAATGAGCAGTTCTTC.

This clonotype was seen a few times. V gene TRBV6-5 combines with J gene TRBJ2-1; 10 bases align to TRBD2. Germline loops: CDR1 MNHEY, CDR2 SVGAGI. The CDR3 length is 15 residues. V was clipped by 5 bases and J by 5 bases; unmatched bases: 6. CDR3 nucleotides: TGTGCCAGCAGTGATAGGACTAGCGGCAACAATGAGCAGTTCTTC. It yields the protein CASSDRTSGNNEQFF.

The J gene is TRBJ2-4, the V gene TRBV9, with 13 bases lining up with TRBD2. V dropped 4 bases and J dropped 13; count of bases not matched to a gene: 14. The germline V gene encodes CDR1 SGDLS and CDR2 YYNGEE. CDR3 size: 16 residues. The CDR3 DNA reads TGTGCCAGCAGCATCGGACTAGCGGGAGACCCGGGGGAGCAGTACTTC. It yields the protein CASSIGLAGDPGEQYF.